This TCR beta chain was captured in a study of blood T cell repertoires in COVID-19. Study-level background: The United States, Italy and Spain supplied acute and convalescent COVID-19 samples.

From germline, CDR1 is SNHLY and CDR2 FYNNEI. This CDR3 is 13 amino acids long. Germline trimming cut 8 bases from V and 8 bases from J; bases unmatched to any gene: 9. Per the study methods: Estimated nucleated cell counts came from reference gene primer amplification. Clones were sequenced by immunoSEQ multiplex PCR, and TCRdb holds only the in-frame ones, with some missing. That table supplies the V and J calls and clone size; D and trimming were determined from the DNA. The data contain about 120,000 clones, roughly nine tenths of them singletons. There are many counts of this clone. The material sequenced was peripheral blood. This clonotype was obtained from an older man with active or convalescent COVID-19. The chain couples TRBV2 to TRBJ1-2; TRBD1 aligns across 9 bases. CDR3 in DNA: TGTGCCAGCCTCCGGGACAGGGAATTCGGCTACACCTTC. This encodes CASLRDREFGYTF. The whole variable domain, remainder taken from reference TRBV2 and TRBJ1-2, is EPEVTQTPSHQVTQMGQEVILRCVPISNHLYFYWYRQILGQKVEFLVSFYNNEISEKSEIFDDQFSVERPDGSNFTLKIRSTKLEDSAMYFCASLRDREFGYTFGSGTRLTVV.